Presented here are 5 T cell receptor beta chains from one specimen sequenced in a study of cytomegalovirus exposure and HLA in healthy donors. Primers: 60 Vbeta forward and 13 Jbeta reverse. Profiling relied on immunoSEQ multiplex PCR, and the TCRdb table lists in-frame clones only, not all of them. The table shows more than 150,000 clones, with roughly 82% occurring only once. The sequenced material came from PBMCs. All receptors derive from a girl aged 2 to 10 in good health and CMV-seropositive.

The chain uses TRBV6-1 and TRBJ2-3, with 7 bases matching TRBD1. V lost 9 bases and J lost 0; bases outside the gene matches: 9. The germline gives CDR1 MNHNS, CDR2 SASEGT. This CDR3 has 15 amino acids. Here the CDR3 reads CASTSTGSSTDTQYF. CDR3 nucleotides: TGTGCCAGTACTTCGACAGGGTCGAGCACAGATACGCAGTATTTT.

This clone was seen a few times. The gene calls are TRBV29-1 and TRBJ1-1; D call uncertain. Trimming pared 8 bases from V and 1 base from J, leaving 11 bases between. The CDR3 sequence is 12 residues long. Germline-derived CDR1 and CDR2 are SQVTM and ANQGSEA. The chain's CDR3 is CSPYDTNTEAFF. In DNA form, the CDR3 reads TGCAGCCCCTACGACACGAACACTGAAGCTTTCTTT.

The chain employs TRBV21-1 and TRBJ1-4; the table's D gene call, TRBD1, was not cross checked with the DNA. TRBV21-1 is termed a pseudogene. This CDR3 contains 16 residues. The CDR3 is CASSTGGTELIEKLFF. In DNA form, the CDR3 reads TGTGCCAGCAGCACTGGCGGGACAGAGTTAATTGAAAAACTGTTTTTT.

The genes are TRBV5-1 and TRBJ2-7; TRBD1 agrees at 7 bases. Unmatched junction bases numbered 3, after V lost 3 bases and J lost 0 bases. The CDR3 sequence is 14 residues long. CDR1 and CDR2 from the germline V gene are SGHRS and YFSETQ. CDR3 bases: TGCGCCAGCAGCTGGGACAGTTCCTCCTACGAGCAGTACTTC. It specifies CASSWDSSSYEQYF.

The chain links TRBV5-1 to TRBJ2-3, with TRBD2 identical over 9 bases. The CDR3 has 17 residues. Germline V CDR1 and CDR2: SGHRS, YFSETQ. V dropped 3 bases and J dropped 2; count of bases not matched to a gene: 10. CDR3 DNA sequence: TGCGCCAGCAGCTCTGGTGGTAGCGGGGGAAACACAGATACGCAGTATTTT. This sequence encodes CASSSGGSGGNTDTQYF. Supplemented by reference TRBV5-1 and TRBJ2-3, the full variable domain reads KAGVTQTPRYLIKTRGQQVTLSCSPISGHRSVSWYQQTPGQGLQFLFEYFSETQRNKGNFPGRFSGRQFSNSRSEMNVSTLELGDSALYLCASSSGGSGGNTDTQYFGPGTRLTVL.